The next 28 T cell receptor beta chains were all read from a single sample in a study of metastatic and nonmetastatic thyroid tumors. Prior to thyroid surgery, none of the patients had received any treatment. Via MiXCR, TCRdb re-called the PCR reads. This sample yields around 30,000 clones, of which about a tenth are seen a single time; approximately 16% belongs to the top ten. The sample taken for sequencing was blood. All receptors derive from a female donor with papillary thyroid cancer or a benign thyroid nodule (not recorded which). Some clones in this sample may be carry-over from other donors' samples.

This clone was observed at least ten times. The chain recombines TRBV20-1 with TRBJ2-3; 10 positions match TRBD2. This CDR3 region has 15 residues. Germline V gives CDR1 DFQATT, CDR2 SNEGSKA (reference sequence). Germline trimming cut 0 bases from V and 4 bases from J; bases unmatched to any gene: 4. The CDR3 nucleotides read TGCAGTGCTAGAGATCTAGCGGGAGCGGCAGATACGCAGTATTTT. Protein sequence: CSARDLAGAADTQYF.

The chain links TRBV11-3 to TRBJ2-7; 13 nucleotides agree with TRBD2. Germline V gene sequence: CDR1 SGHNT, CDR2 YENEEA. This CDR3 comprises 15 residues. Germline trimming cut 5 bases from V and 2 bases from J; bases unmatched to any gene: 3. The CDR3 coding sequence is TGTGCCAGCAGCCCTACTAGCGGGGGGGCCTACGAGCAGTACTTC. Its translation: CASSPTSGGAYEQYF. Full variable domain (remainder filled in from reference TRBV11-3 and TRBJ2-7): EAGVVQSPRYKIIEKKQPVAFWCNPISGHNTLYWYLQNLGQGPELLIRYENEEAVDDSQLPKDRFSAERLKGVDSTLKIQPAELGDSAVYLCASSPTSGGAYEQYFGPGTRLTVT.

This clone came up many times. The chain is built from TRBV27 and TRBJ2-2; 9 bases map to TRBD1. J lost 1 base, V lost 6 bases, and 3 bases had no gene match. Germline CDR1 reads MNHEY; CDR2 reads SMNVEV (reference sequence). The CDR3 contains 15 residues. The CDR3 loop reads CASRLGQGNTGELFF. The CDR3 nucleotides read TGTGCCAGCAGGCTGGGACAGGGGAACACCGGGGAGCTGTTTTTT.

There are many counts of this clone. The V call is TRBV3-1, the J call TRBJ2-7, with D perhaps being TRBD1 or TRBD2 (5 bases each). The CDR3 extends over 15 amino acids. Germline CDR1 reads LGHDT; CDR2 reads YNNKEL (reference sequence). Trimming removed 1 base at V and 2 bases at J, with 12 bases between. Here the CDR3 DNA reads TGTGCCAGCAGCCAAGGTCCAGGGAGCACCTACGAGCAGTACTTC. Its translation: CASSQGPGSTYEQYF.

This clone appeared a few times. This rearrangement joins TRBV5-6 to TRBJ2-7; D remains unclear. The V and J ends lost 2 bases and 4 bases respectively, with 16 bases between them. Germline V gives CDR1 SGHDT, CDR2 YYEEEE. The CDR3 covers 15 residues. The CDR3: CASSFGPLPFYEQYF. The CDR3 coding sequence is TGTGCCAGCAGCTTCGGACCGTTACCCTTTTACGAGCAGTACTTC. Combining the CDR3 with reference TRBV5-6 and TRBJ2-7 gives the whole variable domain DAGVTQSPTHLIKTRGQQVTLRCSPKSGHDTVSWYQQALGQGPQFIFQYYEEEERQRGNFPDRFSGHQFPNYSSELNVNALLLGDSALYLCASSFGPLPFYEQYFGPGTRLTVT.

In the case of this clone: The junction departs from the called germline gene at one end, perhaps through a read error. The chain links TRBV14 to TRBJ2-1; 7 nucleotides line up with TRBD1. CDR1 and CDR2 from the germline V gene are SGHDN and FVKESK. The CDR3 consists of 17 residues. CDR3 amino acids: CARSHSLGGMRYNEQFF. Written as DNA, the CDR3 is TGTGCCAGAAGCCACTCGTTAGGGGGCATGAGATACAATGAGCAGTTCTTC.

This clone was recorded many times. Sequence at one end of the junction differs from germline and may be a read error. The rearrangement links TRBV27 to TRBJ2-2; D may be TRBD2 (5 bases). The CDR3 consists of 13 residues. Per the germline V gene, CDR1 is MNHEY and CDR2 is SMNVEV (reference sequence). The CDR3: CASTYRHTGEPFF. CDR3 bases: TGTGCCAGCACTTATCGGCACACCGGGGAGCCGTTTTTT.

The chain is built from TRBV20-1 and TRBJ1-4; perhaps TRBD1 as D (6 bases). Germline V gene lookup returns CDR1 DFQATT and CDR2 SNEGSKA (reference sequence). The ends were cut back, 5 bases at V and 8 bases at J, with 18 bases in the middle. This CDR3 region has 14 residues. CDR3 sequence (DNA): TGCAGTGCTCCCAACAGGGCAGTAGAGGAAAAACTGTTTTTT. It codes for CSAPNRAVEEKLFF.

This clone has ten or more counts. V usage is TRBV7-2 and J usage is TRBJ2-1, with 7 bases identical to TRBD2. The CDR3 length is 15 residues. Germline-derived CDR1 and CDR2 are SGHTA and FQGNSA. The J segment lost 2 bases and the V segment lost 5 bases, leaving 6 bases of the junction unmatched. Here the CDR3 reads CASSPRESTYNEQFF. The CDR3, as DNA: TGTGCCAGCAGCCCGCGGGAGTCGACCTACAATGAGCAGTTCTTC.

V and J are TRBV2 and TRBJ1-5, with a tentative D call TRBD1 (6 bases). This CDR3 spans 14 amino acids. The ends were cut back, 5 bases at V and 3 bases at J, with 11 bases in the middle. CDR1 and CDR2 from the germline V gene are SNHLY and FYNNEI. The CDR3 reads CASSSGTSNQPQHF. The CDR3 DNA follows: TGTGCCAGCAGTAGCGGGACATCCAATCAGCCCCAGCATTTT.

On this clone: The junction and the germline gene differ at one end; a read error may be behind it. This rearrangement joins TRBV12-3 or TRBV12-4 to TRBJ2-3, with 12 bases that match TRBD2. The CDR3 consists of 14 residues. CDR3 protein: CACSTLAGGDKLYF. The CDR3 nucleotides read TGTGCCTGCAGCACACTAGCGGGAGGAGATAAGCTGTATTTT.

This clone showed up many times. A read error may explain this, as a much larger clone is one base away. The V gene is TRBV4-2, the J gene TRBJ2-3; weak D call: TRBD1 (5 bases). The DNA end is a closer match to TRBJ1-5, so the J assignment may be wrong. Looked up from germline, CDR1 is LGHNA and CDR2 is YNFKEQ. This CDR3 has 19 amino acids. CDR3 residues: CASSPYTTAREWGGDTQHF. In DNA form, the CDR3 reads TGTGCCAGCAGCCCCTATACCACGGCGCGGGAGTGGGGCGGAGATACGCAGCATTTT.

This clone has more than one count but fewer than ten. The junction and the germline gene differ at one end; a read error may be behind it. The rearrangement links TRBV12-3 or TRBV12-4 to TRBJ2-1; 8 bases agree with TRBD2. The CDR3 length is 14 residues. The CDR3 region has the DNA TGTGCCAGCACTCGGGGGGGGTCCTACAATGAGCAGCTCTTC. As protein: CASTRGGSYNEQLF.

As concerns this clone: Germline is not matched at one junction end, which may reflect a read error. The CDR3 here is CAGSAGLGGTGELFF. The CDR3 DNA reads TGCGCCGGCAGCGCCGGACTAGGGGGGACCGGGGAGCTGTTTTTT. The chain links TRBV5-1 to TRBJ2-2; a weak D match, TRBD2 (7 bases). Germline V CDR1 and CDR2: SGHRS, YFSETQ. The CDR3 runs to 15 residues.

This clone was seen repeatedly, ten times or more. The chain combines TRBV28 with TRBJ2-3; tentative D call: TRBD1 (6 bases). The CDR3 contains 16 residues. V was cut by 5 bases and J by 0 bases, with 15 bases left in between. The V gene's germline CDR1 is MDHEN and CDR2 SYDVKM. The CDR3, as DNA: TGTGCCAGCAGTACACCGGGGACAAGAAGCACAGATACGCAGTATTTT. It encodes CASSTPGTRSTDTQYF.

Comment on this clone: Germline is not matched at one junction end, which may reflect a read error. The chain links TRBV20-1 to TRBJ2-1; a possible D gene is TRBD2 (7 bases). The CDR3 runs 16 residues. Per germline, CDR1 DFQATT and CDR2 SNEGSKA (reference sequence). CDR3 residues: CSARTRGGSSYHEQFF. The CDR3, as DNA: TGCAGTGCCAGGACTAGAGGGGGGAGCTCCTACCATGAGCAGTTCTTC.

This clone was seen ten or more times. The V gene is TRBV6-1, the J gene TRBJ1-2, with 7 bases identical to TRBD1. Germline lookup yields CDR1 MNHNS and CDR2 SASEGT. The CDR3 has 14 amino acids. After removal of 5 bases from V and 8 bases from J, the junction contained 11 bases not matched to a gene. The CDR3 sequence: CASSIPGTAYGYTF. CDR3 nucleotide sequence: TGTGCCAGCAGTATACCGGGGACAGCTTACGGCTACACCTTC.

Of note for this clone: Lacking the conserved final phenylalanine or tryptophan, this CDR3 likely reflects a read error. This chain links TRBV11-2 with TRBJ2-1; 9 bases map to TRBD2. The CDR3 is 17 residues long. Trimming at V came to 5 bases and at J to 1 base, leaving 9 bases not matched to a gene. The V gene's germline CDR1 is SGHAT and CDR2 FQNNGV. The CDR3 DNA reads as TGTGCCAGCAGCACACAACCGGGACTAGCTTCCTACAATGAGCAGTTCCTC. Translating gives CASSTQPGLASYNEQFL.

The table lists this clone with a few counts. A junction end diverges from the germline sequence, so it may reflect a read error. This sample also contains other DNA sequences that code for the same CDR3. V and J are TRBV24-1 and TRBJ2-6; no clear D. The CDR3 length is 16 residues. Germline V CDR1 and CDR2: KGHDR, SFDVKD. Here the CDR3 DNA reads TGTGCCACAAGTGATGTAGGCGGCACCGGGGCCAACGTCCTGACTTTC. This sequence encodes CATSDVGGTGANVLTF.

This clone was recorded at least ten times. The same CDR3 also results from other DNA sequences found in this sample. The chain is built from TRBV2 and TRBJ2-5, with TRBD1 matching over 8 bases. Unmatched junction bases numbered 6, after V lost 1 base and J lost 5 bases. The CDR3 covers 15 residues. Germline values: CDR1 SNHLY, CDR2 FYNNEI. CDR3 nucleotides: TGTGCCAGCAGTGAAGGGGCAGGGGGCGGCGAGACCCAGTACTTC. This codes for CASSEGAGGGETQYF.

This sequence joins TRBV5-6 and TRBJ2-3; 7 bases are shared with TRBD2. This CDR3 has 14 residues. Germline CDR1 is SGHDT and CDR2 is YYEEEE. V lost 3 bases, J lost 2 bases, and 3 bases stayed unmatched. DNA of the CDR3: TGTGCCAGCAGCTCCGGGGGGAACACAGATACGCAGTATTTT. Protein product: CASSSGGNTDTQYF.

This chain links TRBV27 with TRBJ2-5, with unresolved D. Germline V gene lookup returns CDR1 MNHEY and CDR2 SMNVEV (reference sequence). V was shortened by 9 bases and J by 7 bases, with 24 bases between the two germline ends. This CDR3 comprises 15 residues. The CDR3 is CARSTLVGTTGTQYF. The CDR3 coding sequence is TGTGCCAGAAGTACCCTGGTCGGCACCACCGGGACCCAGTACTTC.

This clone was seen only a few times. The chain recombines TRBV6-1 with TRBJ2-7; TRBD1 matches at 7 bases. Trimming at V came to 6 bases and at J to 5 bases, leaving 7 bases not matched to a gene. Germline lookup yields CDR1 MNHNS and CDR2 SASEGT. This CDR3 comprises 13 residues. The CDR3, as DNA: TGTGCCAGCAGCCCCTCCGGGACAGACGAGCAGTACTTC. Amino acids: CASSPSGTDEQYF.

This clone was picked up a small number of times. This chain links TRBV7-9 with TRBJ1-6; TRBD1 agrees at 9 bases. The CDR3 extends over 12 amino acids. J gave up 16 bases and V 5 bases, and 6 bases lay outside the gene matches. Germline CDR1 is SEHNR and CDR2 is FQNEAQ (reference sequence). The chain's CDR3 is CASSQDRGVLHF. The CDR3 DNA follows: TGTGCCAGCAGCCAAGACAGGGGGGTTCTCCACTTT.

This clone has a count of ten or more. The rearrangement uses TRBV7-9 and TRBJ2-2, with D maybe TRBD1 (6 bases). The CDR3 totals 15 residues. Trimming left V 4 bases short and J 3 bases short, with 12 bases between. Germline CDR1 is SEHNR and CDR2 is FQNEAQ (reference sequence). The CDR3 loop is CASSYRTVDTGELFF. The CDR3 DNA sequence: TGTGCCAGCAGCTACAGGACAGTCGACACCGGGGAGCTGTTTTTT.

This clone was counted ten times or more. CDR3 protein: CASRANTEAFF. CDR3 DNA: TGTGCCAGCAGGGCGAACACTGAAGCTTTCTTT. This sequence joins TRBV5-4 and TRBJ1-1; the D is unclear. From germline, CDR1 is SGHNT and CDR2 YYREEE (reference sequence). V lost 5 bases to trimming and J lost 1 base, with 3 bases between them. This CDR3 is 11 amino acids long. Together with reference TRBV5-4 and TRBJ1-1, the CDR3 gives the full variable domain: ETGVTQSPTHLIKTRGQQVTLRCSSQSGHNTVSWYQQALGQGPQFIFQYYREEENGRGNFPPRFSGLQFPNYSSELNVNALELDDSALYLCASRANTEAFFGQGTRLTVV.

This clone has at least ten counts. The rearrangement uses TRBV11-1 and TRBJ2-3; D unclear. The CDR3 is made up of 15 amino acids. V was clipped by 5 bases and J by 4 bases, with 16 bases between them. Looked up from germline, CDR1 is SGHAT and CDR2 is FQDESV (reference sequence). The CDR3, as DNA: TGTGCCAGCAGCCTTCGTGAACTACCGCCAGATACGCAGTATTTT. Its protein product is CASSLRELPPDTQYF.

This clone was counted at least ten times. V and J are TRBV6-5 and TRBJ1-1; D call uncertain. The V gene lost 6 bases and the J gene lost 1 base, with 15 bases spanning the gap. Germline-derived CDR1 and CDR2 are MNHEY and SVGAGI. This CDR3 contains 15 residues. This CDR3 is CASSYQPGRNTEAFF. The DNA for the CDR3 is TGTGCCAGCAGCTACCAACCAGGACGGAACACTGAAGCTTTCTTT.